A single sample gave rise to the 32 T cell receptor beta chains below, sequenced in a study of human T cells and chemical hapten exposure. The sample's time point: patch test 2, 6 weeks after DPC sensitization. Treatment indicated: therapeutic diphenylcyclopropenone sensitization with weekly scalp DPC. TCRdb itself ran the RACE reads through MiXCR, one entry per CDR3 protein. Of 140,000 or so distinct CDR3 sequences detected, around 11% appear once; the ten largest clones hold less than 1.5%. Here the sequenced sample was whole blood, taken in connection with sensitization to the hapten diphenylcyclopropenone (DPC). Receptors originate from a woman between 50 and 59 years old with alopecia areata. Some clones in this sample may be carry-over from other donors' samples.

The rearrangement links TRBV6-5 to TRBJ2-1; 13 bases match TRBD2. CDR1 MNHEY and CDR2 SVGAGI come from the germline V gene. The CDR3 has 16 amino acids. Trimming cost V 0 bases and J 9 bases; bases outside gene matches: 5. The CDR3 is CASSYSTSGRPGEQFF. The CDR3 nucleotides read TGTGCCAGCAGTTACTCGACTAGCGGGAGGCCGGGTGAGCAGTTCTTC.

This clonotype was seen a few times. CDR3 sequence reads: CASSASGSRIQYF. The CDR3 DNA reads TGTGCCAGCAGTGCTAGCGGGAGCCGGATTCAGTACTTC. The chain uses TRBV12-3 or TRBV12-4 and TRBJ2-4, with 10 bases that match TRBD2. V dropped 5 bases and J dropped 10; count of bases not matched to a gene: 5. There are 13 residues in the CDR3.

This clonotype was observed many times. CDR3 sequence reads: CASSPSQKNSPLHF. CDR3 bases: TGTGCCAGCTCACCAAGTCAGAAGAATTCACCCCTCCACTTT. The chain is built from TRBV18 and TRBJ1-6; D unclear. CDR3 length equals 14 residues. Germline CDR1 is KGHSH and CDR2 is LQKENI. V was trimmed by 2 bases and J by 7 bases, leaving 9 bases between them.

The J gene is TRBJ2-4, the V gene TRBV19; 9 nucleotides align to TRBD2. In germline, CDR1 is LNHDA, CDR2 SQIVND (reference sequence). This CDR3 spans 21 amino acids. Trimming cost V 6 bases and J 0 bases; bases outside gene matches: 21. The CDR3 bases are TGTGCCAGTAGGTCGACTTCGGCGGGAGGGCTCCGGGATGAAGCCAAAAACATTCAGTACTTC. It encodes CASRSTSAGGLRDEAKNIQYF.

This clonotype was observed many times. V usage is TRBV18 and J usage is TRBJ2-1; D remains unclear. CDR3 size: 11 residues. Trimming left V 3 bases short and J 7 bases short, with 4 bases between. Germline V gene sequence: CDR1 KGHSH, CDR2 LQKENI. The CDR3, as DNA: TGTGCCAGCTCACCGGGGAATGAGCAGTTCTTC. It yields the protein CASSPGNEQFF.

This clonotype was seen more than once but under ten times. The chain couples TRBV9 to TRBJ1-5; D is possibly TRBD1 (5 bases). The CDR3 covers 16 residues. Germline lookup yields CDR1 SGDLS and CDR2 YYNGEE. Trimming stripped 4 bases from V and 1 base from J, with 15 bases between. Written as DNA, the CDR3 is TGTGCCAGCAGCTCCGGGGGGGGAAGGAGCAATCAGCCCCAGCATTTT. Residues: CASSSGGGRSNQPQHF.

V and J are TRBV7-9 and TRBJ2-7; D may be TRBD1 (6 bases). Per germline, CDR1 SEHNR and CDR2 FQNEAQ (reference sequence). V lost 4 bases to trimming and J lost 0 bases, with 10 bases between them. The CDR3 has 14 amino acids. This chain's CDR3 is CASSYDRSSYEQYF. Written as DNA, the CDR3 is TGTGCCAGCAGCTACGACAGGAGCTCCTACGAGCAGTACTTC. Full variable domain (missing parts from reference TRBV7-9 and TRBJ2-7): DTGVSQNPRHKITKRGQNVTFRCDPISEHNRLYWYRQTLGQGPEFLTYFQNEAQLEKSRLLSDRFSAERPKGSFSTLEIQRTEQGDSAMYLCASSYDRSSYEQYFGPGTRLTVT.

This clonotype has more than one count but fewer than ten. The chain couples TRBV15 to TRBJ1-2; 8 nucleotides line up with TRBD1. Losses at the gene ends were 1 base for V and 6 bases for J; bases not matched to a gene: 16. Germline CDR1 is LNHNV and CDR2 is YYDKDF (reference sequence). This CDR3 is built from 18 residues. The CDR3 DNA reads as TGTGCCACCAGCAGAGTTGGGACAGGAAAGAATATATTGAATGGCTACACCTTC. This sequence encodes CATSRVGTGKNILNGYTF.

The V call is TRBV7-9, the J call TRBJ1-2; no clear D. The CDR3 is 12 residues long. The V end lost 2 bases, the J end lost 9 bases, and 10 bases lay between the germline ends. Germline-derived CDR1 and CDR2 are SEHNR and FQNEAQ (reference sequence). CDR3 sequence (DNA): TGTGCCAGCAGCTTAATGGCAGAGCGCTACACCTTC. Translating it yields CASSLMAERYTF. Using reference TRBV7-9 and TRBJ1-2 for the parts outside the CDR3, the full variable domain is DTGVSQNPRHKITKRGQNVTFRCDPISEHNRLYWYRQTLGQGPEFLTYFQNEAQLEKSRLLSDRFSAERPKGSFSTLEIQRTEQGDSAMYLCASSLMAERYTFGSGTRLTVV.

V gene TRBV20-1 combines with J gene TRBJ2-1; 10 bases map to TRBD2. This CDR3 has 16 amino acids. The V and J ends lost 0 bases and 8 bases, in that order; junction bases with no gene match: 10. The germline V gene encodes CDR1 DFQATT and CDR2 SNEGSKA (reference sequence). The CDR3 coding sequence is TGCAGTGCTAGAGACGCCCGGACTAGCGGATGGGATGAGCAGTTCTTC. Protein: CSARDARTSGWDEQFF.

J is TRBJ2-3 and V is TRBV5-5, with 9 bases that match TRBD2. CDR1 is SGHKS and CDR2 is YYEKEE in the germline V gene (reference sequence). V lost 1 base to trimming and J lost 5 bases; unmatched junction nucleotides: 8. This CDR3 has 16 residues. CDR3 nucleotide sequence: TGTGCCAGCAGCTTGATCTGGCGGGAGGGGATAGATACGCAGTATTTT. Residues: CASSLIWREGIDTQYF.

This clonotype was found many times. V usage is TRBV18 and J usage is TRBJ2-3, with 9 bases identical to TRBD2. The CDR3 covers 16 residues. Germline V gene lookup returns CDR1 KGHSH and CDR2 LQKENI. V gave up 0 bases and J gave up 4 bases; unmatched junction bases: 5. CDR3 coding DNA: TGTGCCAGCTCACCACCCGGACTAGCGAGCGCAGATACGCAGTATTTT. This encodes CASSPPGLASADTQYF.

This clonotype was counted at least ten times. CDR3 DNA: TGTGCCATCAGTGAGTCGACTAGCGGGAGGTACGAGCAGTACTTC. Its protein product is CAISESTSGRYEQYF. This chain connects TRBV10-3 to TRBJ2-7, with 13 nucleotides matching TRBD2. The junction had 0 bases not matched to a gene; V was cut back by 0 bases and J by 4 bases. Germline CDR1 reads ENHRY; CDR2 reads SYGVKD. The CDR3 has 15 amino acids.

This clonotype showed up just a few times. DNA of the CDR3: TGTGCCAGCAGTTACGCCGGGCAGAGCGGGGCCAATGAGCAGTTCTTC. Protein: CASSYAGQSGANEQFF. This chain connects TRBV6-2 or TRBV6-3 to TRBJ2-1, with 7 bases lining up with TRBD2. The trim removed 2 bases at V and 6 bases at J, leaving 10 bases unmatched. The CDR3 has 16 amino acids. The germline V gene has CDR1 MNHEY and CDR2 SVGEGT.

At least ten counts were recorded for this clonotype. This chain links TRBV7-2 with TRBJ2-1; 8 bases agree with TRBD2. Germline V gene data show CDR1 as SGHTA and CDR2 as FQGNSA. The CDR3 is made up of 17 amino acids. Losses at the gene ends were 0 bases for V and 2 bases for J; bases not matched to a gene: 6. The CDR3 region has the DNA TGTGCCAGCAGCTTAGCGCGTGGAGCGGGGGCCTACAATGAGCAGTTCTTC. It specifies CASSLARGAGAYNEQFF.

This clonotype was picked up many times. V is TRBV12-3 or TRBV12-4 and J is TRBJ2-5, with TRBD2 as a possible D gene (5 bases). CDR3 size: 15 residues. With 5 bases removed from V and 2 bases from J, the gap between germline ends came to 15 bases. The CDR3 region has the DNA TGTGCCAGCAGTCCCCAGGTGAGGGAGCAAGAGACCCAGTACTTC. It encodes CASSPQVREQETQYF.

The chain joins TRBV15 to TRBJ2-3; TRBD2 is a possible D gene (6 bases). The length of the CDR3 is 15 residues. The germline V and J ends were trimmed by 0 bases and 1 base, with 8 bases remaining between them. CDR1 LNHNV and CDR2 YYDKDF come from the germline V gene (reference sequence). The CDR3 DNA reads as TGTGCCACCAGCAGAGAGGGACTTCGCACAGATACGCAGTATTTT. Translated: CATSREGLRTDTQYF.

This clonotype showed up many times. The chain combines TRBV9 with TRBJ1-2, with 9 bases fitting TRBD1. CDR1 is SGDLS and CDR2 is YYNGEE in the germline V gene. Trimming took 0 bases from V and 2 from J; bases not matched to a gene: 2. The CDR3 consists of 15 residues. CDR3 protein: CASSVAGTGNYGYTF. The CDR3 bases are TGTGCCAGCAGCGTAGCTGGGACAGGGAACTATGGCTACACCTTC.

This clonotype came up many times. The chain carries TRBV7-2 and TRBJ2-3, with D unclear. The germline gives CDR1 SGHTA, CDR2 FQGNSA. Trimming took 1 base from V and 4 from J, leaving 12 bases between them. The CDR3 sequence is 15 residues long. The CDR3 DNA sequence: TGTGCCAGCAGCTTAGTAGTCTTGGGATCAGATACGCAGTATTTT. Translated, it gives CASSLVVLGSDTQYF. Complete variable domain (other parts from reference TRBV7-2 and TRBJ2-3): GAGVSQSPSNKVTEKGKDVELRCDPISGHTALYWYRQSLGQGLEFLIYFQGNSAPDKSGLPSDRFSAERTGGSVSTLTIQRTQQEDSAVYLCASSLVVLGSDTQYFGPGTRLTVL.

This chain joins TRBV11-2 and TRBJ2-3; D remains ambiguous. The CDR3 totals 14 residues. Germline CDR1 reads SGHAT; CDR2 reads FQNNGV. Trimming left V 1 base short and J 7 bases short, with 12 bases between. CDR3 region: CASSLGGSAYTQYF. The CDR3 nucleotides read TGTGCCAGCAGCTTAGGGGGATCCGCCTATACGCAGTATTTT.

V gene TRBV9 combines with J gene TRBJ2-5; D might be TRBD1 (6 bases). Germline loops: CDR1 SGDLS, CDR2 YYNGEE. The V end lost 4 bases, the J end lost 5 bases, and 9 bases lay between the germline ends. This CDR3 contains 12 residues. The CDR3 loop reads CASSTQGETQYF. The CDR3 DNA is TGTGCCAGCAGCACCCAGGGGGAGACCCAGTACTTC.

This clonotype was picked up many times. This sequence joins TRBV5-1 and TRBJ1-1; possible D gene TRBD1, 5 bases. There are 15 residues in the CDR3. Trimming shortened V by 0 bases and J by 1 base, and 10 bases separated the two germline ends. Germline assignment: CDR1 SGHRS and CDR2 YFSETQ. CDR3 sequence (DNA): TGCGCCAGCAGCTTGGTCGGGGGTCGGAACACTGAAGCTTTCTTT. This sequence encodes CASSLVGGRNTEAFF.

The J gene is TRBJ2-7, the V gene TRBV6-2 or TRBV6-3; 8 nucleotides line up with TRBD2. V lost 2 bases to trimming and J lost 6 bases; unmatched junction nucleotides: 6. This CDR3 has 14 amino acids. CDR1 is MNHEY, CDR2 SVGEGT, per germline. CDR3 sequence reads: CASSYEGLAVEQYF. As DNA, the CDR3 is TGTGCCAGCAGTTACGAAGGACTAGCAGTCGAGCAGTACTTC.

A few counts support this clonotype. V usage is TRBV20-1 and J usage is TRBJ1-5; 7 nucleotides agree with TRBD1. V gave up 5 bases and J gave up 11 bases; unmatched junction bases: 15. Germline loops: CDR1 DFQATT, CDR2 SNEGSKA (reference sequence). CDR3 length: 14 residues. The CDR3 sequence: CSAAGTVQEGTQHF. CDR3 coding DNA: TGCAGTGCTGCCGGGACAGTACAAGAGGGGACCCAGCATTTT.

This clonotype was seen at least ten times. The chain employs TRBV29-1 and TRBJ2-5; 9 positions match TRBD2. CDR1 SQVTM and CDR2 ANQGSEA come from the germline V gene. This CDR3 has 15 amino acids. Trimming removed 4 bases from V and 5 bases from J; junction bases left unmatched: 11. This CDR3 is CSVVLAGSRGETQYF. The CDR3 coding sequence is TGCAGCGTTGTACTAGCGGGCTCCCGTGGGGAGACCCAGTACTTC.

This chain connects TRBV20-1 to TRBJ2-2; D unresolved. The germline gives CDR1 DFQATT, CDR2 SNEGSKA (reference sequence). The CDR3 is made up of 14 amino acids. With 2 bases removed from V and 4 bases from J, the gap between germline ends came to 11 bases. The CDR3 loop reads CSARSRATTGELFF. In DNA form, the CDR3 reads TGCAGTGCTAGATCACGGGCCACCACCGGGGAGCTGTTTTTT.

The genes are TRBV7-2 and TRBJ2-3, with D uncertain. CDR3 length equals 14 residues. Germline CDR1 and CDR2: SGHTA and FQGNSA. Deletions cut 2 bases from V and 0 bases from J, with 6 bases between. This chain's CDR3 is CASSLKTSTDTQYF. The CDR3 region has the DNA TGTGCCAGCAGCTTAAAGACTAGCACAGATACGCAGTATTTT.

The chain joins TRBV29-1 to TRBJ2-5, with D perhaps TRBD1 or TRBD2 (6 bases each). This CDR3 has 16 amino acids. Germline CDR1 reads SQVTM; CDR2 reads ANQGSEA. Trimming took 3 bases from V and 2 from J, leaving 19 bases between them. The CDR3: CSVDSFRGRGQETQYF. The CDR3 DNA reads TGCAGCGTTGACAGTTTCCGGGGGCGAGGGCAAGAGACCCAGTACTTC.

This clonotype was observed a handful of times. The chain combines TRBV30 with TRBJ2-7; TRBD2 matches at 8 bases. This CDR3 is built from 15 residues. J lost 8 bases, V lost 4 bases, and 16 bases had no gene match. Germline CDR1 GTSNPN, CDR2 SVGIG (reference sequence). The CDR3 is CAWKGPAGVASQQYF. As DNA, the CDR3 is TGTGCCTGGAAGGGACCAGCGGGAGTAGCGTCCCAGCAGTACTTC. The variable domain in full, with the rest retrieved from reference TRBV30 and TRBJ2-7, is SQTIHQWPATLVQPVGSPLSLECTVEGTSNPNLYWYRQAAGRGLQLLFYSVGIGQISSEVPQNLSASRPQDRQFILSSKKLLLSDSGFYLCAWKGPAGVASQQYFGPGTRLTVT.

This clonotype was counted at least ten times. The rearrangement links TRBV28 to TRBJ1-2; tentatively, D is TRBD1 (5 bases). The V gene lost 8 bases and the J gene lost 4 bases, with 20 bases spanning the gap. The CDR3 contains 15 residues. In germline, CDR1 is MDHEN, CDR2 SYDVKM. The CDR3 protein is CASFTRVAGSYGYTF. The CDR3 DNA sequence: TGTGCCAGCTTTACCAGGGTTGCGGGGAGCTATGGCTACACCTTC.

The rearrangement links TRBV6-6 to TRBJ2-2; D ambiguous. Germline loops: CDR1 MNHNY, CDR2 SVGAGI (reference sequence). The V end was cut by 7 bases, the J end by 7 bases, with 13 bases between. The CDR3 loop spans 13 amino acids. The CDR3 bases are TGTGCCAGCATTCCACGGTCGGGCGGGGAGCTGTTTTTT. Amino acids: CASIPRSGGELFF.

This clonotype was counted between two and nine times. This chain connects TRBV9 to TRBJ2-2, with a possible D match to TRBD2 (5 bases). Germline values: CDR1 SGDLS, CDR2 YYNGEE. The CDR3 loop spans 13 amino acids. V was cut by 0 bases and J by 5 bases, with 5 bases left in between. The CDR3: CASSVAGTGELFF. The CDR3 coding sequence is TGTGCCAGCAGCGTAGCGGGGACCGGGGAGCTGTTTTTT.